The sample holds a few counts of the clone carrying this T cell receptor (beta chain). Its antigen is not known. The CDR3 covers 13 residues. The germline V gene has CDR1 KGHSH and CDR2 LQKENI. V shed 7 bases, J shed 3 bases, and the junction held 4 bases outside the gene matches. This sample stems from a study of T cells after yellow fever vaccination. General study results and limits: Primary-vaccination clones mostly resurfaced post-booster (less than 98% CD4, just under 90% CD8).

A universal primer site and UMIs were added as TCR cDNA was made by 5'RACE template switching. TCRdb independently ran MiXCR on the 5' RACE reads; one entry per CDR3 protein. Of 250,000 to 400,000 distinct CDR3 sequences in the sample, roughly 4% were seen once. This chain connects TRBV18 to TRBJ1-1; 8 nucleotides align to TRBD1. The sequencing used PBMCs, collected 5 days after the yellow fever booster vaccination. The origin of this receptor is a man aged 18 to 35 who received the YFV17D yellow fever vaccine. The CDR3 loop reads CASFRGQDTEAFF. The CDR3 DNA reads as TGTGCCAGCTTCAGGGGGCAGGACACTGAAGCTTTCTTT.